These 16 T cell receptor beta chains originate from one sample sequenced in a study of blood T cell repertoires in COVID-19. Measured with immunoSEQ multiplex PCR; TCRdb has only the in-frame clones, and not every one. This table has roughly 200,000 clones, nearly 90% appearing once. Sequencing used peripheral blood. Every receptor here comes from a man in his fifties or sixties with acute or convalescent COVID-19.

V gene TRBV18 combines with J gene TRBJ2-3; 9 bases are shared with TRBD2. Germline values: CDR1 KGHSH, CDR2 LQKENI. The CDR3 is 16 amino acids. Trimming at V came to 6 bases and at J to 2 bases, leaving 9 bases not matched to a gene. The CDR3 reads CASSLNLAGITDTQYF. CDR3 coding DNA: TGTGCCAGCTCCCTAAACCTAGCGGGAATCACAGATACGCAGTATTTT.

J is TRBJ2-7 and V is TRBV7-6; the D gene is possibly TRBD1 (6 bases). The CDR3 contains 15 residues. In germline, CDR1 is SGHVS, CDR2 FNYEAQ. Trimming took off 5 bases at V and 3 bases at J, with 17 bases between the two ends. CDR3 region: CASSRSGQRNYEQYF. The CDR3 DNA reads TGTGCCAGCAGCCGTAGTGGACAGCGTAACTACGAGCAGTACTTC.

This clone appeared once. CDR3 loop: CASSQPGQSRETQYF. CDR3 nucleotide sequence: TGTGCCAGCAGCCAACCGGGACAGTCTCGAGAGACCCAGTACTTC. J is TRBJ2-5 and V is TRBV28; TRBD1 aligns across 7 bases. In germline, CDR1 is MDHEN, CDR2 SYDVKM. This CDR3 comprises 15 residues. V lost 6 bases, J lost 4 bases, and 11 bases stayed unmatched.

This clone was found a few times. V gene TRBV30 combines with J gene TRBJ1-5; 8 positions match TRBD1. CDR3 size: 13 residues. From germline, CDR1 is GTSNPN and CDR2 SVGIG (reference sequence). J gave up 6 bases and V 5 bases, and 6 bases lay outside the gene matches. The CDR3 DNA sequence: TGTGCCTGGGACCAGGGGGCAGGTCAGCCCCAGCATTTT. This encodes CAWDQGAGQPQHF. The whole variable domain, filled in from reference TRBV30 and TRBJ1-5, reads SQTIHQWPATLVQPVGSPLSLECTVEGTSNPNLYWYRQAAGRGLQLLFYSVGIGQISSEVPQNLSASRPQDRQFILSSKKLLLSDSGFYLCAWDQGAGQPQHFGDGTRLSIL.

In DNA, the CDR3 is TGTGCCAGCAGCCGCCGTCCCGGGACAGGGCCCACTGAAGCTTTCTTT. Encoded protein: CASSRRPGTGPTEAFF. The J gene is TRBJ1-1, the V gene TRBV3-1 (or the pseudogene TRBV3-2); 9 bases are shared with TRBD1. This CDR3 region has 16 residues. V shed 4 bases, J shed 4 bases, and the junction held 10 bases outside the gene matches. CDR1 is LGHDT, CDR2 YNNKEL, per germline (reference sequence).

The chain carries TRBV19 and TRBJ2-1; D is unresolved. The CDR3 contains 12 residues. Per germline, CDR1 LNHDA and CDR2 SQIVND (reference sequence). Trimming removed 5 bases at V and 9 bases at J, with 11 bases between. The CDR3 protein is CASSAHKAEQFF. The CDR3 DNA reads TGTGCCAGTAGTGCCCATAAAGCTGAGCAGTTCTTC. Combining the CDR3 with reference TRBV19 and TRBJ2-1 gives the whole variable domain DGGITQSPKYLFRKEGQNVTLSCEQNLNHDAMYWYRQDPGQGLRLIYYSQIVNDFQKGDIAEGYSVSREKKESFPLTVTSAQKNPTAFYLCASSAHKAEQFFGPGTRLTVL.

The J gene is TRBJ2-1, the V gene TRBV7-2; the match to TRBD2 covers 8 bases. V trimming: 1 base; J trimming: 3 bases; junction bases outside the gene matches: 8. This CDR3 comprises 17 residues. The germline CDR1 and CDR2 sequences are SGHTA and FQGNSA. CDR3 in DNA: TGTGCCAGCAGCTTAGGCACTAGCAGCGGGAGCTACAATGAGCAGTTCTTC. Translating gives CASSLGTSSGSYNEQFF.

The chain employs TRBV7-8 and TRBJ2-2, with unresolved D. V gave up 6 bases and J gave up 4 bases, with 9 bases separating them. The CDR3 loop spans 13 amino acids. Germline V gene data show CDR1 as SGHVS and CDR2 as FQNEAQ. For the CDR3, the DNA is TGTGCCAGCAGGCCTATCCCCACCGGGGAGCTGTTTTTT. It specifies CASRPIPTGELFF.

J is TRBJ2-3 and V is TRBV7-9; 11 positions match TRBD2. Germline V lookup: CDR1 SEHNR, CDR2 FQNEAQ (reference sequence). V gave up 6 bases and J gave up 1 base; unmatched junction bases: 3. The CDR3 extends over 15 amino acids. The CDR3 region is CASRHSGGGTDTQYF. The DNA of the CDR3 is TGTGCCAGCAGGCATAGCGGGGGGGGCACAGATACGCAGTATTTT.

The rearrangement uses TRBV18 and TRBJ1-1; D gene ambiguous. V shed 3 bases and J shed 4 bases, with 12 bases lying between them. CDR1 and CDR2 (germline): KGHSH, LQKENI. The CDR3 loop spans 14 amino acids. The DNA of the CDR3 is TGTGCCAGCTCACCGAGAAGTATAGTCACTGAAGCTTTCTTT. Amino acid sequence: CASSPRSIVTEAFF.

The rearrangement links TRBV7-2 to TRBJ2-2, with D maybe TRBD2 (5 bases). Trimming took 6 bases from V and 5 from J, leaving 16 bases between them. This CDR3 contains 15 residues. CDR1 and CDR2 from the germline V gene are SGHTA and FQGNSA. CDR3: CASSHAPGKTGELFF. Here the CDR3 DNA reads TGTGCCAGCAGTCACGCCCCCGGGAAAACCGGGGAGCTGTTTTTT.

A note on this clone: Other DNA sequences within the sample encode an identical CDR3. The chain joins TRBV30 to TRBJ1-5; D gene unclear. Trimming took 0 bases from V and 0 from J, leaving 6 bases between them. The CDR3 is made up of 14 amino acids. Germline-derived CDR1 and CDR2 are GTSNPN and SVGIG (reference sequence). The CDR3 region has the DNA TGTGCCTGGAGTGTCGGCGGTAGCAATCAGCCCCAGCATTTT. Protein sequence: CAWSVGGSNQPQHF.

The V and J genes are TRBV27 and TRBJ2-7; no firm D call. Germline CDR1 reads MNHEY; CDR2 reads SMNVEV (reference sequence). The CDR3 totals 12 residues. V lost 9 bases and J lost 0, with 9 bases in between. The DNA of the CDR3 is TGTGCCAGTGGAAGGAGCTCCTACGAGCAGTACTTC. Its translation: CASGRSSYEQYF.

The CDR3 bases are TGTGCCAGCCGCACCGGGGCGGGAAATTCACCCCTCCACTTT. Translated: CASRTGAGNSPLHF. The chain couples TRBV7-3 to TRBJ1-6; a weak D match, TRBD1 (5 bases). V was clipped by 8 bases and J by 7 bases, with 15 bases between them. Germline V lookup: CDR1 SGHTA, CDR2 FQGTGA. CDR3 length equals 14 residues.

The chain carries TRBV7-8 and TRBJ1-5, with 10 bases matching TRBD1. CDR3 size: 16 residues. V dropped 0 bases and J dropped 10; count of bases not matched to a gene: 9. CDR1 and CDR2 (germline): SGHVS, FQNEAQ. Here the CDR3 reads CASSLAIGTGAGPQHF. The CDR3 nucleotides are TGTGCCAGCAGCTTAGCGATCGGGACAGGGGCAGGCCCCCAGCATTTT.

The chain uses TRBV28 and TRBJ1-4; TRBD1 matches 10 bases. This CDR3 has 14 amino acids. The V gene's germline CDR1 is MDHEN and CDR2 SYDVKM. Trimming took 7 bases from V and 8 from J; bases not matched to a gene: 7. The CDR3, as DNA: TGTGCCAGCAACCCGGGACAGGGGTGGGAAAAACTGTTTTTT. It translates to CASNPGQGWEKLFF. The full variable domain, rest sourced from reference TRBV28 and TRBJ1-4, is DVKVTQSSRYLVKRTGEKVFLECVQDMDHENMFWYRQDPGLGLRLIYFSYDVKMKEKGDIPEGYSVSREKKERFSLILESASTNQTSMYLCASNPGQGWEKLFFGSGTQLSVL.